These 15 T cell receptor beta chains came from one sample sequenced in a study of control samples from healthy donors and cancer patients. The assay was immunoSEQ multiplex PCR, and TCRdb's table has in-frame clones only and misses some. The top ten hold 1.6% of the sample, which has around 49,000 clones, 89% seen once. The specimen sequenced was PBMCs. The receptors here all came from a man aged 35 to 55 with colorectal cancer.

The chain has TRBV19 and TRBJ2-1; the match to TRBD2 covers 8 bases. The J segment lost 8 bases and the V segment lost 7 bases, leaving 7 bases of the junction unmatched. Germline CDR1 is LNHDA and CDR2 is SQIVND (reference sequence). The CDR3 is 13 residues long. The CDR3 sequence: CASTSGGHYEQFF. The CDR3 bases are TGTGCCAGTACCAGCGGGGGCCACTATGAGCAGTTCTTC. Variable domain in full (rest from reference TRBV19 and TRBJ2-1): DGGITQSPKYLFRKEGQNVTLSCEQNLNHDAMYWYRQDPGQGLRLIYYSQIVNDFQKGDIAEGYSVSREKKESFPLTVTSAQKNPTAFYLCASTSGGHYEQFFGPGTRLTVL.

The V call is TRBV7-2, the J call TRBJ2-2; 7 positions match TRBD1. Trimming removed 2 bases from V and 8 bases from J; junction bases left unmatched: 2. CDR3 length: 13 residues. CDR1 and CDR2 from the germline V gene are SGHTA and FQGNSA. The DNA of the CDR3 is TGTGCCAGCAGCTTAACAGGGGCTGGGGAGCTGTTTTTT. Its protein is CASSLTGAGELFF.

V and J are TRBV24-1 and TRBJ2-1, with 13 nucleotides matching TRBD2. From germline, CDR1 is KGHDR and CDR2 SFDVKD. This CDR3 has 17 residues. The J segment lost 1 base and the V segment lost 5 bases, leaving 4 bases of the junction unmatched. The CDR3 coding sequence is TGTGCCACCAGTGGGGGACTAGCGGGAACGTCCTACAATGAGCAGTTCTTC. Translating it yields CATSGGLAGTSYNEQFF.

The CDR3 here is CATSDGTQVGYNEQFF. The DNA for the CDR3 is TGTGCCACCAGTGATGGGACTCAGGTAGGATACAATGAGCAGTTCTTC. This chain links TRBV24-1 with TRBJ2-1, with D possibly matching TRBD2 (6 bases). The CDR3 consists of 16 residues. Trimming cost V 3 bases and J 4 bases, with 15 bases left between them. Germline-derived CDR1 and CDR2 are KGHDR and SFDVKD.

The V call is TRBV7-8, the J call TRBJ2-7; 7 nucleotides match TRBD2. J lost 7 bases, V lost 1 base, and 7 bases had no gene match. The CDR3 covers 14 residues. Germline values: CDR1 SGHVS, CDR2 FQNEAQ. CDR3 in amino acids: CASSLVRSGGEQYF. CDR3 sequence (DNA): TGTGCCAGCAGCTTAGTCCGTTCGGGAGGAGAGCAGTACTTC.

The gene calls are TRBV2 and TRBJ1-5; no reliable D call. This CDR3 has 14 amino acids. CDR1 and CDR2 from the germline V gene are SNHLY and FYNNEI. The V and J ends lost 1 base and 5 bases respectively, with 9 bases between them. The CDR3 protein is CASSEGTAYQPQHF. For the CDR3, the DNA is TGTGCCAGCAGTGAAGGTACGGCCTATCAGCCCCAGCATTTT.

V is TRBV7-9 and J is TRBJ2-1, with 7 nucleotides matching TRBD2. The trim removed 2 bases at V and 2 bases at J, leaving 6 bases unmatched. Germline V CDR1 and CDR2: SEHNR, FQNEAQ (reference sequence). The CDR3 is made up of 16 amino acids. The CDR3 DNA sequence: TGTGCCAGCAGCTTAAAGGCGGGAGTTCCCTACAATGAGCAGTTCTTC. Encoded protein: CASSLKAGVPYNEQFF.

The rearrangement links TRBV27 to TRBJ1-4; D is perhaps TRBD1 (5 bases). Trimming cost V 7 bases and J 0 bases, with 9 bases left between them. The CDR3 has 14 amino acids. Germline CDR1 and CDR2: MNHEY and SMNVEV (reference sequence). DNA for the CDR3: TGTGCCAGCAAAAGGGGTTCAACTAATGAAAAACTGTTTTTT. Protein: CASKRGSTNEKLFF.

The chain couples TRBV18 to TRBJ2-2; TRBD1 matches 9 bases. The ends lost 4 bases at V and 4 bases at J; junction bases unmatched: 4. This CDR3 contains 15 residues. Germline lookup yields CDR1 KGHSH and CDR2 LQKENI. The CDR3 is CASSLDRGSTGELFF. The CDR3 coding sequence is TGTGCCAGCTCACTCGACAGGGGGAGCACCGGGGAGCTGTTTTTT.

This chain connects TRBV2 to TRBJ2-7; 7 bases fit TRBD2. Germline CDR1 and CDR2: SNHLY and FYNNEI. CDR3 length: 13 residues. The J segment lost 7 bases and the V segment lost 8 bases, leaving 11 bases of the junction unmatched. This CDR3 is CASFPGLPMEQYF. DNA for the CDR3: TGTGCCAGCTTTCCGGGACTACCGATGGAGCAGTACTTC.

V is TRBV2 and J is TRBJ1-4, with unresolved D. The length of the CDR3 is 11 residues. Germline V gene lookup returns CDR1 SNHLY and CDR2 FYNNEI. Trimming removed 6 bases from V and 14 bases from J, with 13 bases in between. The CDR3 region has the DNA TGTGCCAGCAGCAATTCGTTAAGGCTGTTTTTT. This sequence encodes CASSNSLRLFF.

The V gene is TRBV15, the J gene TRBJ1-1; no clear D. Trimming pared 3 bases from V and 6 bases from J, leaving 17 bases between. CDR3 length: 15 residues. Germline V gives CDR1 LNHNV, CDR2 YYDKDF (reference sequence). For the CDR3, the DNA is TGTGCCACCAGCAGGCGGGGAATTCTAAGCGCTGAAGCTTTCTTT. Its translation: CATSRRGILSAEAFF.

This clone turned up a few times. The CDR3 protein is CASSSQDTDTQYF. The CDR3, as DNA: TGTGCCAGCAGTTCCCAGGACACAGATACGCAGTATTTT. This chain uses TRBV27 with TRBJ2-3; no definite D call. CDR3 length equals 13 residues. CDR1 MNHEY and CDR2 SMNVEV come from the germline V gene (reference sequence). Trimming shortened V by 4 bases and J by 2 bases, and 7 bases separated the two germline ends.

The chain combines TRBV6-1 with TRBJ2-7, with TRBD1 identical over 10 bases. With 5 bases clipped from V and 4 bases from J, the junction kept 5 bases outside the gene matches. The CDR3 spans 14 residues. Per the germline V gene, CDR1 is MNHNS and CDR2 is SASEGT. This chain's CDR3 is CASSFPGQGYEQYF. The DNA of the CDR3 is TGTGCCAGCAGTTTCCCGGGACAGGGGTACGAGCAGTACTTC.

V usage is TRBV7-2 and J usage is TRBJ2-5; 7 bases map to TRBD2. The CDR3 is made up of 14 amino acids. CDR1 is SGHTA, CDR2 FQGNSA, per germline. The J segment lost 2 bases and the V segment lost 5 bases, leaving 5 bases of the junction unmatched. CDR3 sequence: CASSPTSVQETQYF. The CDR3 DNA follows: TGTGCCAGCAGCCCCACTAGCGTTCAAGAGACCCAGTACTTC.